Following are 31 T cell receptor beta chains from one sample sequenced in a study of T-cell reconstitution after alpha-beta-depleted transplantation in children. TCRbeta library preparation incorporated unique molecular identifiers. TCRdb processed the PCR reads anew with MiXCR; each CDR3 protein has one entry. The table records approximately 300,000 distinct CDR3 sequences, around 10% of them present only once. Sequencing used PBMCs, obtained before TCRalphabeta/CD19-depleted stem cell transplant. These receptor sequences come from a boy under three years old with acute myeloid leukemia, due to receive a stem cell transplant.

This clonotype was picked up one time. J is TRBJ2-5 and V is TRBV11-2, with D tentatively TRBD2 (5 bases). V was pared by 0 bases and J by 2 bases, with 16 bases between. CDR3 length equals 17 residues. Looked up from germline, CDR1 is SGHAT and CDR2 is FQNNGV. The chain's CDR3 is CASSLELLARGQETQYF. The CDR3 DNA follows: TGTGCCAGCAGCTTAGAGCTGTTAGCGAGAGGACAAGAGACCCAGTACTTC.

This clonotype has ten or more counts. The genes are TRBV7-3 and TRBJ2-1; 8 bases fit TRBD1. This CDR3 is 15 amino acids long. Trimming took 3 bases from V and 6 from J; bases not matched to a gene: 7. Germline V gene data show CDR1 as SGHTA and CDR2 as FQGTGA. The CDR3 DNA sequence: TGTGCCAGCAGCTTGGCCGGGACAGGCTTCAATGAGCAGTTCTTC. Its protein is CASSLAGTGFNEQFF.

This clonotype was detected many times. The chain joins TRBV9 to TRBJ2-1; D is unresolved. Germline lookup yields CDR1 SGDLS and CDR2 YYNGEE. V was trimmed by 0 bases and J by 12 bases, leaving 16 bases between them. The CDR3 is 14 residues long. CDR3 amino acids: CASSVDLGIQGQFF. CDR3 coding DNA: TGTGCCAGCAGCGTAGACTTAGGGATCCAAGGGCAGTTCTTC.

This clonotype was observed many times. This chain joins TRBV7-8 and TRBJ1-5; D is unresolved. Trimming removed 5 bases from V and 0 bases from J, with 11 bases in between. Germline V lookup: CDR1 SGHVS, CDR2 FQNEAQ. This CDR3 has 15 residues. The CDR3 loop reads CASSHDTNSNQPQHF. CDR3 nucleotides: TGTGCCAGCAGCCATGACACCAATAGCAATCAGCCCCAGCATTTT.

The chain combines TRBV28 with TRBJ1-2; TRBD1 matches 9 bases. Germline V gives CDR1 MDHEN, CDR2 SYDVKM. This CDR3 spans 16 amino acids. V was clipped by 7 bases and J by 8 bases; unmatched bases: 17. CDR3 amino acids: CASTVSILGQGIGYTF. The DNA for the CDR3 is TGTGCCAGCACCGTATCTATATTGGGACAGGGTATCGGCTACACCTTC.

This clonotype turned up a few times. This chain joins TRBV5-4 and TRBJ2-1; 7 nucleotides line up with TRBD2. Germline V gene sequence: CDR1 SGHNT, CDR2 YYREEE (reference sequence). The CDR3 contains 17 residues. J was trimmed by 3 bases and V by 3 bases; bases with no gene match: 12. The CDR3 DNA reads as TGTGCCAGCAGCTATAGTGGTCATCGCGGGAGCTACAATGAGCAGTTCTTC. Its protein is CASSYSGHRGSYNEQFF.

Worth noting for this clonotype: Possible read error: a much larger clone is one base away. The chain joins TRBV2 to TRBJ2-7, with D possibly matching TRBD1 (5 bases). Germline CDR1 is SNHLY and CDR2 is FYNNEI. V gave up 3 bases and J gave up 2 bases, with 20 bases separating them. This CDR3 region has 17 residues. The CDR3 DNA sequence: TGTGCCAGCAGTGACGGACCGACAGCGATCAATACCTACGAGCAGTACTTC. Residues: CASSDGPTAINTYEQYF.

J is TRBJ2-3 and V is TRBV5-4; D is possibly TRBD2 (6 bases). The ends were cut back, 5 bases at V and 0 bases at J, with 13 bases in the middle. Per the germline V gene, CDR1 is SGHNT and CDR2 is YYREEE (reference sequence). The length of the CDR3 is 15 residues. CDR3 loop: CASSPGLSSTDTQYF. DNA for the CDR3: TGTGCCAGCAGTCCGGGACTCTCTAGCACAGATACGCAGTATTTT. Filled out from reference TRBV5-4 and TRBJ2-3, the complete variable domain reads ETGVTQSPTHLIKTRGQQVTLRCSSQSGHNTVSWYQQALGQGPQFIFQYYREEENGRGNFPPRFSGLQFPNYSSELNVNALELDDSALYLCASSPGLSSTDTQYFGPGTRLTVL.

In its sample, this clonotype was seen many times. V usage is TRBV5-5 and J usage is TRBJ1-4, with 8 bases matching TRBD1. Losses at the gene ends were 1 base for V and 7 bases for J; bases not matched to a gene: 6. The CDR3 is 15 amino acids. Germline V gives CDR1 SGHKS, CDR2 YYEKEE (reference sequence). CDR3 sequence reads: CASSLRTGTGEKLFF. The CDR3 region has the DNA TGTGCCAGCAGCTTGCGGACAGGGACGGGTGAAAAACTGTTTTTT.

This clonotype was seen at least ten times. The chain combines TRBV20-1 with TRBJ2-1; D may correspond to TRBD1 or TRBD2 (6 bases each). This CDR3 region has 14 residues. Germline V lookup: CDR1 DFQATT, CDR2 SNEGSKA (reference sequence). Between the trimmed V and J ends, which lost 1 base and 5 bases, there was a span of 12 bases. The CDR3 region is CSARVGGLNNEQFF. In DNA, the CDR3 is TGCAGTGCTAGAGTGGGGGGCCTTAACAATGAGCAGTTCTTC.

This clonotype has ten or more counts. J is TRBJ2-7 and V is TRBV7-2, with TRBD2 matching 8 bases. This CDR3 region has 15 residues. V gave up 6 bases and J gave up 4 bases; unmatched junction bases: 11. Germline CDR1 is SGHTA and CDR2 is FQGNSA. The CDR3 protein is CASSPGTRVSYEQYF. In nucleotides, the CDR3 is TGTGCCAGCAGTCCCGGGACTAGAGTTTCGTACGAGCAGTACTTC.

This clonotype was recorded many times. CDR3 residues: CASSAPGGKRTYEQYF. The CDR3 region has the DNA TGTGCCAGCAGCGCCCCGGGCGGGAAAAGGACCTACGAGCAGTACTTC. This chain links TRBV7-9 with TRBJ2-7; D perhaps matches TRBD2 (6 bases). Trimming shortened V by 5 bases and J by 2 bases, and 19 bases separated the two germline ends. Germline lookup yields CDR1 SEHNR and CDR2 FQNEAQ (reference sequence). The CDR3 is 16 amino acids. The whole variable domain, remainder taken from reference TRBV7-9 and TRBJ2-7, is DTGVSQNPRHKITKRGQNVTFRCDPISEHNRLYWYRQTLGQGPEFLTYFQNEAQLEKSRLLSDRFSAERPKGSFSTLEIQRTEQGDSAMYLCASSAPGGKRTYEQYFGPGTRLTVT.

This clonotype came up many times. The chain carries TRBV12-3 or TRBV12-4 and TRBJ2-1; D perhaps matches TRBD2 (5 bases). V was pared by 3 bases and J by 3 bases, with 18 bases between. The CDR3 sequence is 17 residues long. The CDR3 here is CASSFSIGSLRYNEQFF. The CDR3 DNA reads TGTGCCAGCAGTTTCTCAATAGGGAGTCTTCGCTACAATGAGCAGTTCTTC.

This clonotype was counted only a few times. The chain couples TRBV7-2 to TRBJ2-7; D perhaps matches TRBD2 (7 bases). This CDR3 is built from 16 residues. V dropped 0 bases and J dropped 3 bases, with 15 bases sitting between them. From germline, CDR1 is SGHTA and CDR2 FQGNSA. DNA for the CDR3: TGTGCCAGCAGCTTAGCGCTGGGAGGGGGTTTCTACGAGCAGTACTTC. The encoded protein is CASSLALGGGFYEQYF.

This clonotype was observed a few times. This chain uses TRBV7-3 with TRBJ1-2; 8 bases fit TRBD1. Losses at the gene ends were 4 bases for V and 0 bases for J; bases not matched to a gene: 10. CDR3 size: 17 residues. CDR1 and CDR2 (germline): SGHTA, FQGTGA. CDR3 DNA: TGTGCCAGCAGCTCGACCGGGACAGGACTCTCTAACTATGGCTACACCTTC. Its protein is CASSSTGTGLSNYGYTF.

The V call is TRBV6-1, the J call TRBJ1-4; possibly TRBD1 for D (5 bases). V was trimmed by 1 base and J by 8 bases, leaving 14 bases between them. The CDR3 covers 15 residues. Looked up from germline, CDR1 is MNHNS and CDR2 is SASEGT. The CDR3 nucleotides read TGTGCCAGCAGTGAAGGTGGGGCGCCGGGCGAAAAACTGTTTTTT. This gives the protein CASSEGGAPGEKLFF.

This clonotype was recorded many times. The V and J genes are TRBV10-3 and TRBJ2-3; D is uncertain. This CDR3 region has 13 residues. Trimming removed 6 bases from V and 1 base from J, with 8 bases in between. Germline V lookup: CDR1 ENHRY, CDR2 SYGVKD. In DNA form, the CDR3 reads TGTGCCATCAGGGACGTGCGCACAGATACGCAGTATTTT. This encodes CAIRDVRTDTQYF.

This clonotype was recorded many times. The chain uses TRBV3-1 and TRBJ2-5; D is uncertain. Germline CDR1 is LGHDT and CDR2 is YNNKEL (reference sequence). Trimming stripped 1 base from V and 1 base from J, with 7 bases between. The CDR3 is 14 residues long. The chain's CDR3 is CASSQGGRQETQYF. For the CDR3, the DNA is TGTGCCAGCAGCCAAGGTGGCCGCCAAGAGACCCAGTACTTC.

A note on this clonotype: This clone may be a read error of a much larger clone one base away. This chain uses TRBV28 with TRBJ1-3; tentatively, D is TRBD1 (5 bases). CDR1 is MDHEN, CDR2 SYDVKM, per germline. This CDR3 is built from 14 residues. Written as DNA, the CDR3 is TGTGCCAGCAGTCCGGGGGGAGCTGGAAACACCGTATATTTT. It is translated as CASSPGGAGNTVYF. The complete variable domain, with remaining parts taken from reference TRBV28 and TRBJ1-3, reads DVKVTQSSRYLVKRTGEKVFLECVQDMDHENMFWYRQDPGLGLRLIYFSYDVKMKEKGDIPEGYSVSREKKERFSLILESASTNQTSMYLCASSPGGAGNTVYFGEGSWLTVV.

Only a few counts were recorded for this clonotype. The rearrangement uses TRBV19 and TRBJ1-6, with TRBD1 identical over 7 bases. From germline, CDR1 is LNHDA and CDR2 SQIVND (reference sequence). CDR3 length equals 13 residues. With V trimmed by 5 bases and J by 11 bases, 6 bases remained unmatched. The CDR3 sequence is CASSLQQGPPLHF. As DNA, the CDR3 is TGTGCCAGTAGTCTCCAACAGGGGCCACCCCTCCACTTT. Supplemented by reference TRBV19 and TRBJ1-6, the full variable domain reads DGGITQSPKYLFRKEGQNVTLSCEQNLNHDAMYWYRQDPGQGLRLIYYSQIVNDFQKGDIAEGYSVSREKKESFPLTVTSAQKNPTAFYLCASSLQQGPPLHFGNGTRLTVT.

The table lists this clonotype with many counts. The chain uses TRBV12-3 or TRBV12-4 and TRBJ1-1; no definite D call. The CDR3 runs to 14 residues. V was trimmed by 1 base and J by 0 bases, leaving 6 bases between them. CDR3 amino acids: CASSLDSLNTEAFF. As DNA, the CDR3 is TGTGCCAGCAGTTTAGACAGTCTGAACACTGAAGCTTTCTTT.

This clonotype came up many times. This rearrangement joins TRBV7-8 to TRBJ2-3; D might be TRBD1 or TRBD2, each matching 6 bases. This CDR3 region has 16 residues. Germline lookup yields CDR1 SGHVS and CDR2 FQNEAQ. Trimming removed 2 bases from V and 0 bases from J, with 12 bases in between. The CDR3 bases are TGTGCCAGCAGCTTACGGAGGGGGATAAGCACAGATACGCAGTATTTT. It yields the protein CASSLRRGISTDTQYF.

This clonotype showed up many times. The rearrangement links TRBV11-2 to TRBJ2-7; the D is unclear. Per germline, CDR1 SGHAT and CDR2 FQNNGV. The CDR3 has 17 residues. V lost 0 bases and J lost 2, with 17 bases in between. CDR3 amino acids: CASSLEFSTSITYEQYF. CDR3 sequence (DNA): TGTGCCAGCAGCTTAGAGTTTTCGACTTCGATTACCTACGAGCAGTACTTC.

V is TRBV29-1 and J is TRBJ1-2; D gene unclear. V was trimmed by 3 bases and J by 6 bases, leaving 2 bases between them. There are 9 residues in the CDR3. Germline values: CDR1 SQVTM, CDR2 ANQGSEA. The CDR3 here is CSVDHGYTF. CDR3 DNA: TGCAGCGTTGACCATGGCTACACCTTC.

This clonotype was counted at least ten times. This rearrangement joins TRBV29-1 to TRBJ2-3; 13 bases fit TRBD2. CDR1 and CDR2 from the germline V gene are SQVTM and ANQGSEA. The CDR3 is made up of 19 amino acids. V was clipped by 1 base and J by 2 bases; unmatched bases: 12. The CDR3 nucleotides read TGCAGCGTTGAAGGGGAGACTAGCGGGGGGTCCAGGCTCACAGATACGCAGTATTTT. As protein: CSVEGETSGGSRLTDTQYF.

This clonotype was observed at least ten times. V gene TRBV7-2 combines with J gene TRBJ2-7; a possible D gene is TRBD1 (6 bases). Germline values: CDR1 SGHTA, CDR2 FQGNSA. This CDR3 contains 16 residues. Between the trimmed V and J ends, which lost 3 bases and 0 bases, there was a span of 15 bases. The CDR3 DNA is TGTGCCAGCAGCTTTCCGCAGGGGATGGGCTCCTACGAGCAGTACTTC. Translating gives CASSFPQGMGSYEQYF.

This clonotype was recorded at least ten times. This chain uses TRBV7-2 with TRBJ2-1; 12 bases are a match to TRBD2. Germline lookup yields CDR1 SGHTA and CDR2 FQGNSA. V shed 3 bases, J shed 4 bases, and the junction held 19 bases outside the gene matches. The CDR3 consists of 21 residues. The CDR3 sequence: CASSFPGLAGGPPSGYNEQFF. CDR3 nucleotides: TGTGCCAGCAGCTTCCCAGGGCTAGCGGGAGGGCCCCCTAGTGGGTACAATGAGCAGTTCTTC.

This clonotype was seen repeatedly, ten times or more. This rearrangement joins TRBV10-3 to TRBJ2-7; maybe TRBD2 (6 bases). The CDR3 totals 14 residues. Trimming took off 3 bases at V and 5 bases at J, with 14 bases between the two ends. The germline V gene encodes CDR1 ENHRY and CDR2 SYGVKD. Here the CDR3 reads CAISEWGVTDEQYF. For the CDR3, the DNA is TGTGCCATCAGTGAATGGGGGGTAACAGACGAGCAGTACTTC.

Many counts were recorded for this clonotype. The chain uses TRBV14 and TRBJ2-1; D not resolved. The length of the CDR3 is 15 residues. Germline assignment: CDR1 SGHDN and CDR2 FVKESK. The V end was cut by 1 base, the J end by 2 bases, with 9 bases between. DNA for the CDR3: TGTGCCAGCAGCCAAGTTCCCTATCCCTACAATGAGCAGTTCTTC. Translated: CASSQVPYPYNEQFF.

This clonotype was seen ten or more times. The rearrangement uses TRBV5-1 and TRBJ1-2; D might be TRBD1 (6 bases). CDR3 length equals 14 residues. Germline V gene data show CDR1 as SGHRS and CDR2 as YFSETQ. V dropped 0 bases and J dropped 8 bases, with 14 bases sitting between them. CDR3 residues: CASSLDGRGNGYTF. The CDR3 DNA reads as TGCGCCAGCAGCTTGGACGGCAGGGGAAACGGCTACACCTTC.

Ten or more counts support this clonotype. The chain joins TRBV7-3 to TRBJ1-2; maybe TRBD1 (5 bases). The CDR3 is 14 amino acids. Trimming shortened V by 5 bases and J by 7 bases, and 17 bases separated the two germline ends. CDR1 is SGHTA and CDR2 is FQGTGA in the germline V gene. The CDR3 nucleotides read TGTGCCAGCAGCCCCGACAGCGTTTCGGGTGGCTACACCTTC. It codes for CASSPDSVSGGYTF.